This TCR beta chain was sequenced for a study of OX40 agonist ivuxolimab in advanced cancers. Study-level information: Partial responses occurred in three patients (one hepatocellular carcinoma, two cutaneous melanoma).

Sampling times: baseline, cycle 4 day 1, cycle 7 day 1. As regards this clone: The same CDR3 can be traced to other DNA sequences in this sample.

Method: immunoSEQ multiplex PCR; TCRdb's copy keeps in-frame clones and lacks some. The sample lists around 17,000 clones, 80% to 90% seen once, with less than 20% in the top ten. Looked up from germline, CDR1 is MDHEN and CDR2 is SYDVKM. The CDR3 contains 12 residues. V lost 6 bases and J lost 3; bases outside the gene matches: 1. The chain employs TRBV28 and TRBJ1-2; TRBD1 agrees at 7 bases. This TCR derives from an adult with an advanced solid tumor such as melanoma, head and neck, liver or kidney cancer. The sequencing here drew on CD4+ or CD8+ T cells sorted from blood, taken in a trial of the OX40 agonist ivuxolimab. The CDR3 here is CASRTGDYGYTF. CDR3 DNA sequence: TGTGCCAGCAGAACAGGGGACTATGGCTACACCTTC.